The 29 T cell receptor beta chains below come from one sample, sequenced in a study of cytomegalovirus exposure and HLA in healthy donors. Some clones are missing from TCRdb's copy, which holds only in-frame ones; the method was immunoSEQ multiplex PCR. The sample contains 250,000 to 300,000 clones, around 90% of which appear only once. Sequencing used PBMCs. Every receptor here comes from a woman aged 18-29 years in good health and CMV-seronegative.

The chain joins TRBV4-3 to TRBJ1-1; D might be TRBD1 (5 bases). The germline V gene encodes CDR1 LGHNA and CDR2 YSLEER. The CDR3 is 14 amino acids. V lost 1 base, J lost 11 bases, and 17 bases lay in between. The CDR3 DNA follows: TGCGCCAGCAGCCAAGTCGGAGTGGGGCACTACGCTTTCTTT. It encodes CASSQVGVGHYAFF.

The rearrangement links TRBV18 to TRBJ1-2, with TRBD1 matching over 9 bases. Germline-derived CDR1 and CDR2 are KGHSH and LQKENI. The CDR3 consists of 14 residues. With 3 bases clipped from V and 3 bases from J, the junction kept 2 bases outside the gene matches. The CDR3 protein is CASSPTGGDYGYTF. The DNA for the CDR3 is TGTGCCAGCTCACCTACAGGGGGCGACTATGGCTACACCTTC.

This chain uses TRBV6-5 with TRBJ2-7; a possible D gene is TRBD2 (5 bases). CDR1 and CDR2 (germline): MNHEY, SVGAGI. The CDR3 contains 14 residues. V was pared by 2 bases and J by 2 bases, with 10 bases between. CDR3 residues: CASSYAPGTYEQYV. The CDR3 bases are TGTGCCAGCAGTTACGCCCCGGGAACCTACGAGCAGTACGTC.

This chain connects TRBV6-1 to TRBJ1-6; 8 bases are a match to TRBD1. J was trimmed by 6 bases and V by 2 bases; bases with no gene match: 3. Germline V gene data show CDR1 as MNHNS and CDR2 as SASEGT. This CDR3 contains 15 residues. The CDR3 is CASSEQGAGNSPLHF. The CDR3 region has the DNA TGTGCCAGCAGTGAACAGGGGGCGGGTAATTCACCCCTCCACTTT.

This chain uses TRBV11-2 with TRBJ1-1; D ambiguous. CDR3 length equals 15 residues. Germline loops: CDR1 SGHAT, CDR2 FQNNGV. The V and J ends lost 2 bases and 0 bases respectively, with 10 bases between them. This CDR3 reads CASSLSRVMNTEAFF. The CDR3 DNA reads TGTGCCAGCAGCTTATCCCGAGTCATGAACACTGAAGCTTTCTTT.

The chain couples TRBV5-1 to TRBJ2-6, with TRBD1 as a possible D gene (6 bases). The germline V gene encodes CDR1 SGHRS and CDR2 YFSETQ. The CDR3 is 14 residues long. V was shortened by 9 bases and J by 1 base, with 11 bases between the two germline ends. CDR3: CATRTGSGANVLTF. Written as DNA, the CDR3 is TGCGCCACCAGAACAGGGTCTGGGGCCAACGTCCTGACTTTC.

In this sample, this clone turned up once. Written as DNA, the CDR3 is TGTGCCAGTAGTATAGGCGGGGTACGCACAGATACGCAGTATTTT. This translates into CASSIGGVRTDTQYF. This chain connects TRBV19 to TRBJ2-3; tentative D call: TRBD2 (6 bases). Per the germline V gene, CDR1 is LNHDA and CDR2 is SQIVND (reference sequence). The V gene lost 1 base and the J gene lost 1 base, with 9 bases spanning the gap. This CDR3 is built from 15 residues.

The chain uses TRBV7-2 and TRBJ1-5; 7 bases line up with TRBD1. This CDR3 has 17 amino acids. Trimming took 5 bases from V and 1 from J; bases not matched to a gene: 11. Germline assignment: CDR1 SGHTA and CDR2 FQGNSA. Here the CDR3 DNA reads TGTGCCAGCAGCCCCGCACCGGGACAGAGGAGCAATCAGCCCCAGCATTTT. Translation: CASSPAPGQRSNQPQHF.

The J gene is TRBJ2-2, the V gene TRBV19; D unclear. CDR3 length: 12 residues. The germline V gene encodes CDR1 LNHDA and CDR2 SQIVND (reference sequence). Trimming removed 4 bases from V and 6 bases from J, with 6 bases in between. The CDR3 region is CASSNSPGELFF. For the CDR3, the DNA is TGTGCCAGTAGTAACTCCCCCGGGGAGCTGTTTTTT.

The CDR3 loop reads CASSLQNYGYTF. The CDR3 DNA reads as TGTGCCAGCAGTTTACAAAACTATGGCTACACCTTC. V and J are TRBV28 and TRBJ1-2; D is uncertain. V was pared by 2 bases and J by 2 bases, with 3 bases between. Germline values: CDR1 MDHEN, CDR2 SYDVKM. This CDR3 is 12 amino acids long.

The chain has TRBV29-1 and TRBJ2-5; no clear D gene. Trimming cost V 5 bases and J 1 base, with 8 bases left between them. Germline loops: CDR1 SQVTM, CDR2 ANQGSEA. The CDR3 is 12 amino acids. The chain's CDR3 is CSVLQVQETQYF. CDR3 bases: TGCAGCGTTCTTCAGGTCCAAGAGACCCAGTACTTC.

This chain connects TRBV13 to TRBJ2-2, with 9 positions matching TRBD1. The CDR3 has 17 residues. The V and J ends lost 3 bases and 2 bases, in that order; junction bases with no gene match: 7. Germline assignment: CDR1 PRHDT and CDR2 FYEKMQ (reference sequence). The CDR3 region is CASSFDRTGANTGELFF. Here the CDR3 DNA reads TGTGCCAGCAGCTTTGATCGGACAGGGGCCAACACCGGGGAGCTGTTTTTT.

The chain recombines TRBV27 with TRBJ1-4; D ambiguous. Per germline, CDR1 MNHEY and CDR2 SMNVEV (reference sequence). V was cut by 2 bases and J by 8 bases, with 12 bases left in between. The CDR3 is 14 amino acids. The CDR3 coding sequence is TGTGCCAGCAGTTTAGTGGGCCGGCAGGAAAAACTGTTTTTT. Encoded protein: CASSLVGRQEKLFF.

The V and J genes are TRBV2 and TRBJ2-3; 7 positions agree with TRBD2. The CDR3 contains 15 residues. The V segment lost 10 bases and the J segment 1 base; nucleotides outside the gene matches: 11. Germline V CDR1 and CDR2: SNHLY, FYNNEI. The DNA of the CDR3 is TGTGCCACCGAGGGCGGGGGAGGGGGCACAGATACGCAGTATTTT. This gives the protein CATEGGGGGTDTQYF. Together with reference TRBV2 and TRBJ2-3, the CDR3 gives the full variable domain: EPEVTQTPSHQVTQMGQEVILRCVPISNHLYFYWYRQILGQKVEFLVSFYNNEISEKSEIFDDQFSVERPDGSNFTLKIRSTKLEDSAMYFCATEGGGGGTDTQYFGPGTRLTVL.

This rearrangement joins TRBV5-6 to TRBJ2-3, with TRBD2 identical over 12 bases. Per germline, CDR1 SGHDT and CDR2 YYEEEE. This CDR3 has 16 amino acids. V gave up 4 bases and J gave up 4 bases; unmatched junction bases: 7. CDR3 region: CASSISSGGAPDTQYF. The DNA for the CDR3 is TGTGCCAGCAGCATTTCTAGCGGGGGGGCTCCAGATACGCAGTATTTT.

This sequence joins TRBV9 and TRBJ2-2; D gene ambiguous. CDR1 SGDLS and CDR2 YYNGEE come from the germline V gene. V lost 5 bases and J lost 4, with 6 bases in between. The CDR3 loop spans 12 amino acids. CDR3 DNA: TGTGCCAGCAGGGCCCTCACCGGGGAGCTGTTTTTT. This sequence encodes CASRALTGELFF.

This chain connects TRBV27 to TRBJ1-2; weak D call: TRBD1 (5 bases). CDR1 MNHEY and CDR2 SMNVEV come from the germline V gene (reference sequence). This CDR3 comprises 11 residues. CDR3 sequence: CVTGGYYGYTF. DNA for the CDR3: TGTGTAACGGGGGGGTACTATGGCTACACCTTC.

The V and J genes are TRBV28 and TRBJ1-2; a weak D match, TRBD1 (5 bases). The germline V and J ends were trimmed by 7 bases and 3 bases, with 12 bases remaining between them. The CDR3 is 13 residues long. Germline assignment: CDR1 MDHEN and CDR2 SYDVKM. The CDR3 nucleotides read TGTGCCAGCACCGACGACAGATACTATGGCTACACCTTC. Its protein product is CASTDDRYYGYTF.

This clone was counted once. The chain is built from TRBV5-4 and TRBJ1-1; perhaps TRBD1 as D (5 bases). V was pared by 3 bases and J by 10 bases, with 13 bases between. The CDR3 runs to 12 residues. From germline, CDR1 is SGHNT and CDR2 YYREEE (reference sequence). CDR3 amino acids: CASSSQGVAAFF. CDR3 sequence (DNA): TGTGCCAGCAGCTCGCAAGGGGTTGCAGCTTTCTTT.

This chain connects TRBV2 to TRBJ1-4, with D tentatively TRBD1 (5 bases). The CDR3 has 14 residues. Per germline, CDR1 SNHLY and CDR2 FYNNEI. V lost 8 bases, J lost 8 bases, and 18 bases lay in between. CDR3 in amino acids: CASDERARGEKLFF. CDR3 nucleotides: TGTGCCAGCGACGAAAGGGCCCGGGGGGAAAAACTGTTTTTT. The whole variable domain, filled in from reference TRBV2 and TRBJ1-4, reads EPEVTQTPSHQVTQMGQEVILRCVPISNHLYFYWYRQILGQKVEFLVSFYNNEISEKSEIFDDQFSVERPDGSNFTLKIRSTKLEDSAMYFCASDERARGEKLFFGSGTQLSVL.

This chain links TRBV5-6 with TRBJ1-4; perhaps TRBD1 as D (6 bases). CDR1 is SGHDT, CDR2 YYEEEE, per germline. Trimming stripped 2 bases from V and 8 bases from J, with 13 bases between. This CDR3 region has 14 residues. The CDR3 DNA follows: TGTGCCAGCAGCTTCGGGACAAACACCGAAAAACTGTTTTTT. Its translation: CASSFGTNTEKLFF.

This chain links TRBV27 with TRBJ2-3; 7 nucleotides match TRBD2. V dropped 6 bases and J dropped 0; count of bases not matched to a gene: 15. This CDR3 region has 18 residues. In germline, CDR1 is MNHEY, CDR2 SMNVEV (reference sequence). CDR3 DNA sequence: TGTGCCAGCAGACACGGGGCTGGAGCGGGGCGCAGCACAGATACGCAGTATTTT. Amino acid sequence: CASRHGAGAGRSTDTQYF.

The chain links TRBV28 to TRBJ1-2; maybe TRBD1 (5 bases). This CDR3 is 13 amino acids long. CDR1 and CDR2 (germline): MDHEN, SYDVKM. Trimming removed 8 bases from V and 6 bases from J, with 16 bases in between. DNA for the CDR3: TGTGCCAGCGCCCCCAGGGCAGGGAATGGCTACACCTTC. Translation: CASAPRAGNGYTF.

The V and J genes are TRBV15 and TRBJ1-1; possibly TRBD1 for D (5 bases). The CDR3 extends over 13 amino acids. The V gene's germline CDR1 is LNHNV and CDR2 YYDKDF (reference sequence). V was shortened by 6 bases and J by 1 base, with 9 bases between the two germline ends. This chain's CDR3 is CATRPTGNTEAFF. The CDR3 DNA reads as TGTGCCACCAGACCTACAGGGAACACTGAAGCTTTCTTT.

J is TRBJ1-1 and V is TRBV27, with D possibly TRBD1 on 5 matching bases. Germline V gene data show CDR1 as MNHEY and CDR2 as SMNVEV (reference sequence). V dropped 4 bases and J dropped 5 bases, with 8 bases sitting between them. The CDR3 is made up of 12 amino acids. In DNA, the CDR3 is TGTGCCAGCAGTTATCGGGGGACTGAAGCTTTCTTT. Translated: CASSYRGTEAFF.

The rearrangement links TRBV28 to TRBJ2-1; 8 positions agree with TRBD1. The V and J ends lost 2 bases and 1 base, in that order; junction bases with no gene match: 19. The germline V gene encodes CDR1 MDHEN and CDR2 SYDVKM. The CDR3 loop spans 21 amino acids. The CDR3 protein is CASSLNDRGPRFQASYNEQFF. The CDR3 nucleotides read TGTGCCAGCAGTTTAAACGACAGGGGCCCAAGATTTCAAGCATCCTACAATGAGCAGTTCTTC.

The chain recombines TRBV30 with TRBJ1-3; the match to TRBD1 covers 7 bases. The CDR3 totals 15 residues. Germline trimming cut 2 bases from V and 4 bases from J; bases unmatched to any gene: 8. CDR1 is GTSNPN and CDR2 is SVGIG in the germline V gene (reference sequence). The CDR3 here is CAWSFQGVWGNTIYF. CDR3 coding DNA: TGTGCCTGGAGTTTTCAGGGGGTTTGGGGAAACACCATATATTTT.

The chain employs TRBV27 and TRBJ2-4, with a weak D call TRBD2 (6 bases). Germline V gene lookup returns CDR1 MNHEY and CDR2 SMNVEV (reference sequence). This CDR3 region has 14 residues. V was trimmed by 5 bases and J by 8 bases, leaving 16 bases between them. The CDR3: CASSPNGGLYIQYF. The CDR3 DNA reads as TGTGCCAGCAGTCCCAATGGGGGACTTTACATTCAGTACTTC.

This chain uses TRBV5-1 with TRBJ2-3; 9 bases agree with TRBD1. The junction had 6 bases not matched to a gene; V was cut back by 3 bases and J by 4 bases. The CDR3 runs to 15 residues. The germline V gene has CDR1 SGHRS and CDR2 YFSETQ. This CDR3 reads CASSSGDRVPDTQYF. The CDR3 DNA sequence: TGCGCCAGCAGCTCGGGGGACAGGGTTCCAGATACGCAGTATTTT.